This TCR beta chain comes out of a study of CD8+CD57+ T cells in acquired aplastic anemia. In the study overall: Sorted CD4+ and CD8+ cell DNA averaged about 3.5 ug. Study-wide points: Around 29 shared CD8+ CDR3s appeared highly expressed within patients' immunodominant clones. Significance was not reached for CD8+ Simpson's diversity between patients and controls.

It was genomic DNA that served as the template for profiling TCR beta VDJ and CDR3. TCRdb reprocessed the reads via MiXCR and lists one record per CDR3 protein. The table has under 500,000 distinct CDR3 sequences, less than 35% seen once. The authors sequenced patients whose flow cytometry had shown CD8+CD57+ cell expansion. Germline lookup yields CDR1 SGDLS and CDR2 YYNGEE. With V trimmed by 4 bases and J by 5 bases, 13 bases remained unmatched. The CDR3 is made up of 16 amino acids. There are many counts of this clonotype. Its antigen is unidentified. The chain has TRBV9 and TRBJ2-7; 9 bases line up with TRBD2. The source of this sequence is a human donor with aplastic anemia. The sample taken for sequencing was sorted CD4+, CD8+, or CD8+CD57+ T cells (not recorded which) from PBMCs. The CDR3 nucleotides read TGTGCCAGCAGCCCGCGTTCTAGCGGGGAGTCTCACGAGCAGTACTTC. It codes for CASSPRSSGESHEQYF.